Following are 22 T cell receptor beta chains from one sample sequenced in a study of blood T cell repertoires in COVID-19. Libraries were prepared by immunoSEQ multiplex PCR; TCRdb keeps only in-frame clonotypes and omits some of them. The sample carries 210,000 or so clones, roughly four fifths recorded once. Material for sequencing was peripheral blood. The receptors were sampled from a woman older than 75 with COVID-19, enrolled during active disease.

This chain connects TRBV11-2 to TRBJ2-5; 7 bases align to TRBD2. CDR1 is SGHAT and CDR2 is FQNNGV in the germline V gene. The CDR3 contains 16 residues. Trimming removed 5 bases from V and 2 bases from J; junction bases left unmatched: 11. This chain's CDR3 is CASSPTWGTTQETQYF. Written as DNA, the CDR3 is TGTGCCAGCAGCCCCACGTGGGGGACTACTCAAGAGACCCAGTACTTC. Full variable domain (remainder filled in from reference TRBV11-2 and TRBJ2-5): EAGVAQSPRYKIIEKRQSVAFWCNPISGHATLYWYQQILGQGPKLLIQFQNNGVVDDSQLPKDRFSAERLKGVDSTLKIQPAKLEDSAVYLCASSPTWGTTQETQYFGPGTRLLVL.

This rearrangement joins TRBV9 to TRBJ2-1, with a possible D match to TRBD1 (5 bases). CDR1 is SGDLS, CDR2 YYNGEE, per germline. With 0 bases removed from V and 7 bases from J, the gap between germline ends came to 8 bases. The CDR3 has 13 residues. The CDR3 loop is CASSVAQGNEQFF. CDR3 bases: TGTGCCAGCAGCGTAGCTCAGGGAAATGAGCAGTTCTTC.

The V call is TRBV5-1, the J call TRBJ2-5; no clear D. CDR1 SGHRS and CDR2 YFSETQ come from the germline V gene. Trimming stripped 1 base from V and 0 bases from J, with 7 bases between. The CDR3 length is 14 residues. CDR3 DNA sequence: TGCGCCAGCAGCTTGATCCCAGACCAAGAGACCCAGTACTTC. The encoded protein is CASSLIPDQETQYF.

The V gene is TRBV23-1, the J gene TRBJ2-3; D perhaps matches TRBD1 (6 bases). TRBV23-1 is assigned to the ORF class and has an uncertain function. The V end lost 11 bases, the J end lost 2 bases, and 8 bases lay between the germline ends. This CDR3 has 11 residues. CDR3 protein: CAGQNTDTQYF. The CDR3 DNA follows: TGCGCCGGACAGAACACAGATACGCAGTATTTT.

The chain combines TRBV4-2 with TRBJ1-2; D is unclear. V dropped 0 bases and J dropped 8 bases, with 19 bases sitting between them. CDR1 and CDR2 from the germline V gene are LGHNA and YNFKEQ. CDR3 length: 16 residues. CDR3 bases: TGTGCCAGCAGCCAAGACATTAACGGGATGACCTCAGGCTACACCTTC. This gives the protein CASSQDINGMTSGYTF.

The gene calls are TRBV29-1 and TRBJ2-3; weak D call: TRBD2 (6 bases). The CDR3 totals 14 residues. Germline loops: CDR1 SQVTM, CDR2 ANQGSEA. V shed 4 bases and J shed 6 bases, with 17 bases lying between them. The CDR3 bases are TGCAGCGTTGTGGGGGGAGAAGGGGCTGATACGCAGTATTTT. It encodes CSVVGGEGADTQYF.

This clone was seen more than once but under ten times. V and J are TRBV18 and TRBJ2-7; tentatively, D is TRBD2 (5 bases). Germline assignment: CDR1 KGHSH and CDR2 LQKENI. This CDR3 contains 15 residues. Trimming left V 6 bases short and J 5 bases short, with 20 bases between. The CDR3, as DNA: TGTGCCAGCTCCCCCACCCCCGGGGTCCCCCACGAGCAGTACTTC. This codes for CASSPTPGVPHEQYF. The full variable domain, its missing parts supplied by reference TRBV18 and TRBJ2-7, is NAGVMQNPRHLVRRRGQEARLRCSPMKGHSHVYWYRQLPEEGLKFMVYLQKENIIDESGMPKERFSAEFPKEGPSILRIQQVVRGDSAAYFCASSPTPGVPHEQYFGPGTRLTVT.

The gene calls are TRBV5-4 and TRBJ1-1, with TRBD1 as a possible D gene (6 bases). This CDR3 contains 14 residues. CDR1 and CDR2 (germline): SGHNT, YYREEE (reference sequence). Trimming pared 2 bases from V and 3 bases from J, leaving 11 bases between. The chain's CDR3 is CASSLQGWDTEAFF. In DNA form, the CDR3 reads TGTGCCAGCAGCTTACAGGGATGGGACACTGAAGCTTTCTTT.

CDR3 loop: CASSQDADRGWNSPLHF. For the CDR3, the DNA is TGCGCCAGCAGCCAAGATGCGGACAGGGGATGGAATTCACCCCTCCACTTT. V is TRBV4-1 and J is TRBJ1-6; 9 nucleotides agree with TRBD1. The CDR3 is 17 residues long. The V gene end was trimmed by 0 bases and the J gene end by 7 bases; junction bases not matched to a gene: 7. The germline V gene has CDR1 MGHRA and CDR2 YSYEKL.

This clone showed up just a few times. The chain employs TRBV2 and TRBJ2-3, with 11 bases lining up with TRBD2. Trimming removed 6 bases from V and 4 bases from J; junction bases left unmatched: 12. CDR3 length: 17 amino acids. Germline CDR1 and CDR2: SNHLY and FYNNEI. CDR3 sequence: CASSRPGLAVGADTQYF. The CDR3 DNA reads TGTGCCAGCAGCCGACCGGGACTAGCGGTCGGTGCAGATACGCAGTATTTT.

The chain couples TRBV18 to TRBJ2-1, with D unresolved. The V and J ends lost 3 bases and 2 bases respectively, with 11 bases between them. Germline CDR1 is KGHSH and CDR2 is LQKENI. The CDR3 spans 15 residues. The chain's CDR3 is CASSPRQQTYNEQFF. DNA of the CDR3: TGTGCCAGCTCACCTAGACAACAGACCTACAATGAGCAGTTCTTC.

The chain uses TRBV24-1 and TRBJ2-1; no reliable D call. Germline CDR1 is KGHDR and CDR2 is SFDVKD. V was trimmed by 6 bases and J by 1 base, leaving 9 bases between them. This CDR3 has 14 residues. The CDR3 loop is CATSSVFSYNEQFF. The CDR3 bases are TGTGCCACCAGTTCGGTATTTTCCTACAATGAGCAGTTCTTC.

The gene calls are TRBV4-1 and TRBJ2-1; TRBD2 aligns across 10 bases. Germline CDR1 is MGHRA and CDR2 is YSYEKL. V lost 2 bases to trimming and J lost 9 bases; unmatched junction nucleotides: 16. The CDR3 totals 18 residues. The CDR3 protein is CASSQIRFWSGGAGEQFF. Written as DNA, the CDR3 is TGCGCCAGCAGCCAAATTCGGTTCTGGAGCGGGGGGGCCGGTGAGCAGTTCTTC.

This chain links TRBV3-1 (or the pseudogene TRBV3-2) with TRBJ1-2, with D possibly being TRBD1 (6 bases). V was clipped by 2 bases and J by 2 bases, with 12 bases between them. Germline CDR1 LGHDT, CDR2 YNNKEL (reference sequence). The CDR3 extends over 15 amino acids. CDR3 nucleotides: TGTGCCAGCAGCCAAAGGAAGGGGACAAACTATGGCTACACCTTC. Translation: CASSQRKGTNYGYTF.

This chain connects TRBV2 to TRBJ2-1; 12 bases fit TRBD2. Germline V gene data show CDR1 as SNHLY and CDR2 as FYNNEI. The CDR3 sequence is 15 residues long. Trimming removed 6 bases from V and 14 bases from J; junction bases left unmatched: 14. The DNA of the CDR3 is TGTGCCAGCAGGGTCACCCCTTCTAGCGGGAGGGAGGAGTTCTTC. This gives the protein CASRVTPSSGREEFF.

The rearrangement links TRBV5-1 to TRBJ2-5, with a tentative D call TRBD2 (6 bases). This CDR3 is built from 14 residues. Trimming shortened V by 1 base and J by 2 bases, and 9 bases separated the two germline ends. CDR1 is SGHRS and CDR2 is YFSETQ in the germline V gene. The CDR3: CASSLRTNQETQYF. Written as DNA, the CDR3 is TGCGCCAGCAGCTTGAGGACTAATCAAGAGACCCAGTACTTC.

The chain is built from TRBV2 and TRBJ1-5; no clear D. The CDR3 consists of 15 residues. V lost 5 bases to trimming and J lost 3 bases, with 14 bases between them. Germline values: CDR1 SNHLY, CDR2 FYNNEI. Written as DNA, the CDR3 is TGTGCCAGCAGTCGAGAGGTGCTATTCAATCAGCCCCAGCATTTT. Its translation: CASSREVLFNQPQHF.

The chain is built from TRBV19 and TRBJ1-1; D is unclear. The germline V and J ends were trimmed by 9 bases and 6 bases, with 11 bases remaining between them. CDR1 and CDR2 (germline): LNHDA, SQIVND (reference sequence). This CDR3 has 11 amino acids. The CDR3 spells CASPVLSEAFF. DNA for the CDR3: TGTGCCAGCCCGGTCCTCTCTGAAGCTTTCTTT.

The rearrangement links TRBV5-1 to TRBJ2-7; a possible D gene is TRBD1 (5 bases). Germline-derived CDR1 and CDR2 are SGHRS and YFSETQ. The CDR3 loop spans 14 amino acids. V dropped 1 base and J dropped 0 bases, with 8 bases sitting between them. The DNA for the CDR3 is TGCGCCAGCAGCTTGACAGGTCCCTCCTACGAGCAGTACTTC. This translates into CASSLTGPSYEQYF.

Details on this clone: The sample holds other DNA sequences that translate to the same CDR3. The chain joins TRBV3-1 (or the pseudogene TRBV3-2) to TRBJ2-5, with 7 bases matching TRBD2. This CDR3 comprises 14 residues. CDR1 is LGHDT and CDR2 is YNNKEL in the germline V gene (reference sequence). J was trimmed by 2 bases and V by 2 bases; bases with no gene match: 2. The CDR3 DNA follows: TGTGCCAGCAGCCAACTAGCGGTACAAGAGACCCAGTACTTC. Translated, it gives CASSQLAVQETQYF.

In DNA, the CDR3 is TGCGCCAGCAGCTTGTCCCTTGGTGGGGGCGGGGAGACCCAGTACTTC. It codes for CASSLSLGGGGETQYF. V usage is TRBV5-1 and J usage is TRBJ2-5, with a tentative D call TRBD1 (6 bases). Trimming removed 1 base at V and 5 bases at J, with 18 bases between. Germline V gives CDR1 SGHRS, CDR2 YFSETQ. The CDR3 is 16 amino acids.

V is TRBV6-5 and J is TRBJ1-3; 7 bases match TRBD1. This CDR3 spans 14 amino acids. The junction had 4 bases not matched to a gene; V was cut back by 7 bases and J by 1 base. Germline V gene sequence: CDR1 MNHEY, CDR2 SVGAGI. The CDR3 DNA reads TGTGCCAGCACCAGGGGGTTATCTGGAAACACCATATATTTT. It codes for CASTRGLSGNTIYF.